Described below is a single TCR beta chain sequence and its context. In this sample, this clonotype turned up many times. Its antigen has not been determined. Base qualities are not provided; no much larger clone lies one nucleotide away. All donors were healthy Caucasians. The twin cohort consisted of three pairs of female monozygotic twins, all aged roughly 18 to 30 years. Miltenyi CD45RO+ enrichment and human naive T-cell isolation kits were used to isolate memory (CD45RO+) and naive T cells from PBMC. This specimen comes from a study of identical twins (dated by TCRdb to about 2016). Notes on the research overall: TCR alpha and beta repertoires from monozygotic twins, unrelated adults of various ages and cord blood were deep-sequenced to test whether fetal clonotypes persist. Replicate twin experiments were performed at different times using different library preparation protocols to rule out contamination.

The library was prepared using 5' RACE. TCRdb records Illumina HiSeq 2000 as the sequencer. A universal primer binding site was added through template switching, and the final cDNA carried a unique molecular identifier so that TCR cDNA molecules could be counted accurately. First-strand cDNA for TCR alpha and beta chains was synthesized from specific primers in the conserved constant-segment region. To control for contamination, every cDNA library carried two barcodes: a SMART-Mk sample barcode plus Illumina barcodes. Two successive PCR steps introduced TruSeq adapter sequences along with Illumina sample barcodes. Sequencing of the TCR alpha and beta cDNA libraries was done on the Illumina HiSeq platform using custom primers. In the authors' own workflow: MiGEC was used to process raw reads and extract unique molecular identifiers, and MiXCR was used to find CDR3 positions. For each individual, recombination models were inferred using an EM algorithm with the repgenHMM and IGoR tools. The analysis of shared clonotypes was done with the tcR package in R, with sharing normalized by the product of cloneset sizes. To study raw recombination free of thymic and clonal selection effects, out-of-frame nonproductive sequences were analyzed. TCRdb ran its own pipeline on the public reads, namely fastp trimming at Q25 and MiXCR clone calling, and kept in-frame beta chains. Rows matching on CDR3 protein sequence are summarized as one entry with the most common DNA and genes. TCRdb, not the authors, supplied the V and J calls. This sample is represented by roughly 250,000 distinct CDR3 sequences; roughly 7% of them were singletons. The top ten hold 3.5% to 4% of the sample.

The CDR3 runs 14 amino acids, cysteine and phenylalanine included. The retained sequence is limited to the CDR3, 42 bases, with the frame set at the first base. The germline V gene supplies CDR1 SGHRS and CDR2 YFSETQ. A distance of 9 bases separates the germline ends of V and J, which lose 2 bases and 2 bases respectively. Points the paper makes about the study in general: Because the same donors could not be followed over many years, conclusions were based on cross-sectional statistical analysis. The excess sharing between twins in beta out-of-frame sequences was weaker because fewer shared sequences reduced the signal-to-noise ratio. Compared with coincidental sharing between unrelated individuals, out-of-frame TCR alpha sequences shared between twins showed an excess of sequences with low generation probability. Zero-insertion analyses could be partly confounded by invariant T cells such as MAIT and iNKT, although diverse VJ usage argued against such confounding for most clonotypes. In monozygotic twins, recombination models systematically underestimated out-of-frame TCR alpha sharing, but the models matched the sharing seen between unrelated individuals. Fewer insertions were carried by abundant cord blood beta clonotypes, a similar but weaker trend appeared in young adult naive repertoires, and no such trend appeared in memory repertoires.

This sample also belongs to another study, concerning yellow fever vaccine responses in identical twins. The second study's authors report: According to the authors, in identical twins the way T cells responded to vaccination appeared partly convergent and partly personalized. In identical twins, the study followed T cell clones that responded to the vaccine with precision.

The sequencing input was memory (CD45RO+) T cells sorted from blood. Sample cell subset or site, as interpreted from the label and publication: CD45RO+ enriched T cells. This chain joins TRBV5-1 to TRBJ2-3, and perhaps TRBD2 as D gene, on 6 matching bases. The receptor's source is a woman between 18 and 29 years old in good health. The DNA reads as follows: TGCGCCAGCAGCTTTGGGAGGAACACAGATACGCAGTATTTT. It translates as CASSFGRNTDTQYF.